Only a few counts were recorded for the clone carrying this TCR beta chain. Germline-derived CDR1 and CDR2 are KGHSH and LQKENI. Trimming removed 3 bases at V and 8 bases at J, with 13 bases between. The CDR3 totals 14 residues. These data come from a study of blood T cell repertoires in COVID-19. TCRdb's copy holds only in-frame clones and misses some; the assay was immunoSEQ multiplex PCR. The data contain 15,000 to 18,000 clones, 82% of them seen just once; the ten biggest clones take up roughly 23%. This clonotype was sampled from a man at least 80 years old with active or convalescent COVID-19. Material for sequencing was peripheral blood. J is TRBJ1-4 and V is TRBV18; maybe TRBD1 (5 bases). CDR3 coding DNA: TGTGCCAGCTCACCCTGGCAGGGTGAGGAAAAACTGTTTTTT. This codes for CASSPWQGEEKLFF. The variable domain in full, completed from reference TRBV18 and TRBJ1-4, reads NAGVMQNPRHLVRRRGQEARLRCSPMKGHSHVYWYRQLPEEGLKFMVYLQKENIIDESGMPKERFSAEFPKEGPSILRIQQVVRGDSAAYFCASSPWQGEEKLFFGSGTQLSVL.